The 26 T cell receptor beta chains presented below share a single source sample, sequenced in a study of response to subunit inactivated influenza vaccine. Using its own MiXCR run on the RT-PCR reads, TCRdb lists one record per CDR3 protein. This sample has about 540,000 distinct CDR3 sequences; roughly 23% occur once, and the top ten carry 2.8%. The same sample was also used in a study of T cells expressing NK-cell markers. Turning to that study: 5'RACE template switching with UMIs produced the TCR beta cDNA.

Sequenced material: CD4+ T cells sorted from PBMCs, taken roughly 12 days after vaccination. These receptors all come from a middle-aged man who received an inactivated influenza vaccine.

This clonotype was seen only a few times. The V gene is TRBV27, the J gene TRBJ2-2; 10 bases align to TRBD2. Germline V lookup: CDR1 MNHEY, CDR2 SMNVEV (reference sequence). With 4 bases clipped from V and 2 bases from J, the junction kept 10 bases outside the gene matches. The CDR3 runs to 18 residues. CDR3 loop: CASSSQTSLAGNTGELFF. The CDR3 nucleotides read TGTGCCAGCAGTTCCCAAACATCACTAGCGGGAAACACCGGGGAGCTGTTTTTT.

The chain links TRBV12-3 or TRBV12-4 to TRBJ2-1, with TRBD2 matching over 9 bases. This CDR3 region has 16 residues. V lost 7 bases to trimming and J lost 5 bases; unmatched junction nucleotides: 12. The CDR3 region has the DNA TGTGCCAGCACCATGAGTAGCGGGGGACGCGACAATGAGCAGTTCTTC. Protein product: CASTMSSGGRDNEQFF.

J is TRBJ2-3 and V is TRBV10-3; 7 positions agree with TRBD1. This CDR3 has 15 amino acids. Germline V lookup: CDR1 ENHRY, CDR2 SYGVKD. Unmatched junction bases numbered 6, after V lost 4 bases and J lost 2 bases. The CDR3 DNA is TGTGCCATCAGTGCCCAGGGGGTTATCACAGATACGCAGTATTTT. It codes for CAISAQGVITDTQYF.

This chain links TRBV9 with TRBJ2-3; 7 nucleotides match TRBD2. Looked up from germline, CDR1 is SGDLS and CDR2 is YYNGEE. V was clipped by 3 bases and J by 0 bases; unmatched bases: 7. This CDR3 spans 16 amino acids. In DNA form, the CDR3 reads TGTGCCAGCAGCGCGACTAGCTACCCTAGCACAGATACGCAGTATTTT. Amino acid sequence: CASSATSYPSTDTQYF. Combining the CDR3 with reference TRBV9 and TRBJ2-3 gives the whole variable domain DSGVTQTPKHLITATGQRVTLRCSPRSGDLSVYWYQQSLDQGLQFLIQYYNGEERAKGNILERFSAQQFPDLHSELNLSSLELGDSALYFCASSATSYPSTDTQYFGPGTRLTVL.

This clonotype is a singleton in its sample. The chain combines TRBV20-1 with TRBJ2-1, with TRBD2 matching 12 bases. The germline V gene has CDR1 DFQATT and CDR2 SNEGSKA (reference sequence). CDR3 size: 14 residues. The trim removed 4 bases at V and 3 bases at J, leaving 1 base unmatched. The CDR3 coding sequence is TGCAGTGCTAAGACTAGCGGGGGCTACAATGAGCAGTTCTTC. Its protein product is CSAKTSGGYNEQFF.

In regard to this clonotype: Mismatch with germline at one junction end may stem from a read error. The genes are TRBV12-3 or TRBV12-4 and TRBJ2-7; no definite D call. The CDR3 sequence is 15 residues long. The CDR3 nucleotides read TGTGCCACCAGTTCACCAGGCTTGGGCTCCTACGAGCAGTACTTC. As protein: CATSSPGLGSYEQYF.

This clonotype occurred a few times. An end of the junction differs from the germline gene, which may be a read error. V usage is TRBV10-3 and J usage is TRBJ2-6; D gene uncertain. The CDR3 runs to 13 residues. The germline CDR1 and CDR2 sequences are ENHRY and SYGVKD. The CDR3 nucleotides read TGTGCCACCAGTTTCTCTGGGGCCAACGTCCTGACTTTC. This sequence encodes CATSFSGANVLTF.

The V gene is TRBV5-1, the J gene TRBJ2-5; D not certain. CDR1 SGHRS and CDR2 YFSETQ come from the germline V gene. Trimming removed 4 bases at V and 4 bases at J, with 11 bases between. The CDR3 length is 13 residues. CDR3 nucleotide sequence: TGCGCCAGCAGCCAGCAGGTCGGAGAGACCCAGTACTTC. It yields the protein CASSQQVGETQYF.

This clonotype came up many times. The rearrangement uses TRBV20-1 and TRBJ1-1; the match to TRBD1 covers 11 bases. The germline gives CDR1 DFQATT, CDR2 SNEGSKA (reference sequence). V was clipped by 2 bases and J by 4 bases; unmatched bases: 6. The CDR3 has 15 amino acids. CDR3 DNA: TGCAGTGCTAGAAACTCCGGGACAGGGGGCACTGAAGCTTTCTTT. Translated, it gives CSARNSGTGGTEAFF.

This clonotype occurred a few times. CDR3 protein: CASSLGAGNQETQYF. Here the CDR3 DNA reads TGCGCCAGCAGCTTGGGAGCGGGGAACCAAGAGACCCAGTACTTC. V gene TRBV5-1 combines with J gene TRBJ2-5; 7 nucleotides match TRBD2. CDR1 is SGHRS, CDR2 YFSETQ, per germline. The CDR3 has 15 amino acids. Trimming removed 0 bases from V and 0 bases from J; junction bases left unmatched: 2.

The CDR3 here is CASKGNSNQPQHF. The DNA of the CDR3 is TGTGCCAGCAAGGGGAATAGCAATCAGCCCCAGCATTTT. This chain joins TRBV6-1 and TRBJ1-5; tentatively, D is TRBD1 (5 bases). Deletions cut 7 bases from V and 0 bases from J, with 7 bases between. Germline CDR1 and CDR2: MNHNS and SASEGT. The CDR3 runs 13 residues.

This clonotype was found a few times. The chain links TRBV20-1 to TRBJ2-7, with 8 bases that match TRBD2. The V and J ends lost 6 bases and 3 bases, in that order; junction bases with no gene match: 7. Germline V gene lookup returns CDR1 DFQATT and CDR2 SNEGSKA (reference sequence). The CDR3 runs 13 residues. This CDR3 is CSAGGGQNYEQYF. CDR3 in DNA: TGCAGTGCCGGGGGGGGACAAAACTACGAGCAGTACTTC.

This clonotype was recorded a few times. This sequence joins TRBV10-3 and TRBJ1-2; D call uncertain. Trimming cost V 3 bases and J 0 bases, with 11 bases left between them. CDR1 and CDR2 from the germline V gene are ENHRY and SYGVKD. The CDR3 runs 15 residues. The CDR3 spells CAISEVVRANYGYTF. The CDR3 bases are TGTGCCATCAGTGAAGTCGTGAGGGCTAACTATGGCTACACCTTC.

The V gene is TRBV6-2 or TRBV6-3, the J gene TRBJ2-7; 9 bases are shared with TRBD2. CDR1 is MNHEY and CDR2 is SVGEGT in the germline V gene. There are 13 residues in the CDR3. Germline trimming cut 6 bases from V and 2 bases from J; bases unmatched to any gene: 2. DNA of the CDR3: TGTGCCAGCAGACCTAGCGGGGCCTACGAGCAGTACTTC. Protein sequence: CASRPSGAYEQYF.

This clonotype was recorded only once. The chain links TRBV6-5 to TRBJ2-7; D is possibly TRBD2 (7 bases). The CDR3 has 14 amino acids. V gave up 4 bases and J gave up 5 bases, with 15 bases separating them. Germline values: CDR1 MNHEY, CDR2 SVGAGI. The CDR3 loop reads CASSLGGGPDEQYF. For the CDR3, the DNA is TGTGCCAGCAGTTTAGGGGGGGGGCCAGACGAGCAGTACTTC.

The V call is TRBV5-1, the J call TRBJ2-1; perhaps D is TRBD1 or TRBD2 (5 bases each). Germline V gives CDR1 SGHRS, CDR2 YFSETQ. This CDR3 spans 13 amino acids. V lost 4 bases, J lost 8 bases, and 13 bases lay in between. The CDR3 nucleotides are TGCGCCAGCAGCCCAATACGGGGCGATGAGCAGTTCTTC. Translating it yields CASSPIRGDEQFF.

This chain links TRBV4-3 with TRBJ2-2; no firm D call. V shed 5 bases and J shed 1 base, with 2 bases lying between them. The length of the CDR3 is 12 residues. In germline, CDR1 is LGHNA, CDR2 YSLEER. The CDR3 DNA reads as TGCGCCAGCAGCAAGAACACCGGGGAGCTGTTTTTT. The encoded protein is CASSKNTGELFF.

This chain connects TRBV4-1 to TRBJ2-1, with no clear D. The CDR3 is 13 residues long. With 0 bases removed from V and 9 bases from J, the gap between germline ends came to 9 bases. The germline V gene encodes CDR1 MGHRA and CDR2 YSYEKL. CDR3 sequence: CASSQDQSVEQFF. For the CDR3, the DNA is TGCGCCAGCAGCCAAGATCAGAGTGTTGAGCAGTTCTTC.

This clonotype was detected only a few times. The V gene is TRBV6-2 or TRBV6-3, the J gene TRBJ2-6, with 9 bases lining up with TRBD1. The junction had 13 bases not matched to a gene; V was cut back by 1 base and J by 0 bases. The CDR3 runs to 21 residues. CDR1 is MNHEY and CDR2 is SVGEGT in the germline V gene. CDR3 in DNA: TGTGCCAGCAGTTACTTCCAGGGACAGGGAGCTTTGAGCTCTGGGGCCAACGTCCTGACTTTC. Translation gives CASSYFQGQGALSSGANVLTF.

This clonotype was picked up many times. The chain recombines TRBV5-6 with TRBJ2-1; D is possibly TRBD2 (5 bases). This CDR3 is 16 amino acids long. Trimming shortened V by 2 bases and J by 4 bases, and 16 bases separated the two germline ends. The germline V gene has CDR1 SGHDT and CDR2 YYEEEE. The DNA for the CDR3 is TGTGCCAGCAGCTTATCAGAAATCAGGAGGTACAATGAGCAGTTCTTC. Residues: CASSLSEIRRYNEQFF. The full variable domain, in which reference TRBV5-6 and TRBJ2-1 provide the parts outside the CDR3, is DAGVTQSPTHLIKTRGQQVTLRCSPKSGHDTVSWYQQALGQGPQFIFQYYEEEERQRGNFPDRFSGHQFPNYSSELNVNALLLGDSALYLCASSLSEIRRYNEQFFGPGTRLTVL.

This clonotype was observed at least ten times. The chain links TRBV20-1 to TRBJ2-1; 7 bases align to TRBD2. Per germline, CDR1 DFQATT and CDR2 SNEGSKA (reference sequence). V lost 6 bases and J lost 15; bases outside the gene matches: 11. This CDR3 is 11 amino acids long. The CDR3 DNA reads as TGCAGTGCCCAGGCCTTGGCGGGAGCGTTCTTC. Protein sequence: CSAQALAGAFF.

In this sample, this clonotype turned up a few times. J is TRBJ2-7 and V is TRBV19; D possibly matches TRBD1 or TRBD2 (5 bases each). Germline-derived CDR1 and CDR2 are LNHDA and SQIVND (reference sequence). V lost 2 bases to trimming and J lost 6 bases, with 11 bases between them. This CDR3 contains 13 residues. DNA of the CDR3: TGTGCCAGTAGTATAACGGGGCGGGCCGAGCAGTACTTC. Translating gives CASSITGRAEQYF.

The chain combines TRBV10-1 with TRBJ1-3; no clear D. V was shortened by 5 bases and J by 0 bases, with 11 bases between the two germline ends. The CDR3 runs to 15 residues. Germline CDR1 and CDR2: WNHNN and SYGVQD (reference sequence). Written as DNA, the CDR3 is TGCGCCAGCAGTTCCAACTCCGTCTCTGGAAACACCATATATTTT. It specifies CASSSNSVSGNTIYF.

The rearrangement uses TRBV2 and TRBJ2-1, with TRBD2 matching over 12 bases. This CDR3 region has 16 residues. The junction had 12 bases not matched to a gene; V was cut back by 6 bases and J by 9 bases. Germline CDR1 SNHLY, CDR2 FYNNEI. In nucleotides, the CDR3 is TGTGCCAGCAGACCCCTGACCATACTAGCGGGAGGTGAGCAGTTCTTC. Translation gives CASRPLTILAGGEQFF.

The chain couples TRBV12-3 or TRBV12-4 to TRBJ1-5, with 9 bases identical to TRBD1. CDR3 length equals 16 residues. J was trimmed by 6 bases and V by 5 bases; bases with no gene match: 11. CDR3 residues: CASSEAGTGRGQPQHF. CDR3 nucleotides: TGTGCCAGCAGTGAGGCCGGGACAGGGAGGGGTCAGCCCCAGCATTTT.

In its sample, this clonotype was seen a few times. The CDR3 loop reads CASSPEAVGEQYF. In nucleotides, the CDR3 is TGTGCCAGCAGCCCCGAAGCGGTCGGCGAGCAGTACTTC. V usage is TRBV7-9 and J usage is TRBJ2-7, with TRBD2 as a possible D gene (5 bases). The germline V gene encodes CDR1 SEHNR and CDR2 FQNEAQ (reference sequence). Trimming left V 5 bases short and J 6 bases short, with 14 bases between. The CDR3 runs to 13 residues.